This TCR beta chain was sequenced in a study of blood T cell repertoires in COVID-19. Across the study: Researchers got acute and convalescent COVID-19 samples from the United States, Italy and Spain. Nucleic acid was either cDNA or gDNA, and it came from T cells, B-cell-depleted T cells, or PBMCs.

TCRdb keeps only in-frame clones here, not all; method: immunoSEQ multiplex PCR. Among 55,000 to 70,000 clones, 87% were seen once, and the ten largest hold around 3.6%. Trimming pared 2 bases from V and 8 bases from J, leaving 13 bases between. This CDR3 contains 14 residues. From germline, CDR1 is WSHSY and CDR2 SAAADI. Sequencing used peripheral blood. The source of this sequence is a woman aged 45-59 years with COVID-19, enrolled during active disease. V usage is TRBV10-2 and J usage is TRBJ2-1, with D possibly TRBD2 on 5 matching bases. The CDR3 DNA reads TGCGCCAGCAGTGAGGGAATGCTGGGAGATGAGCAGTTCTTC. This gives the protein CASSEGMLGDEQFF.